The rows below give T cell receptor beta chains drawn from one sample of a study of blood T cell repertoires in COVID-19. Clones were read by immunoSEQ multiplex PCR, and TCRdb kept only the in-frame ones, dropping some. The sample includes about 150,000 clones, roughly 89% of them seen just once. What was sequenced was peripheral blood. These receptors came from a man in his forties or fifties with acute or convalescent COVID-19. Both conserved end residues are part of each CDR3. Each record gives: CDR3 length, D gene, V gene, J gene, clone size, CDR3 DNA, CDR3 protein. D genes are given only for firm matches. Part of the rows lack a size; the others show once, few, many or a class for expanded clones.

len: 14; d_gene: -; v_gene: TRBV27; j_gene: TRBJ1-2; abundance: -; CDR3nt: TGTGCCAGCAGCCCCTCCAGGCCAAACTATGGCTACACCTTC; CDR3aa: CASSPSRPNYGYTF
len: 10; d_gene: -; v_gene: TRBV5-6; j_gene: TRBJ1-1; abundance: -; CDR3nt: TGTGCCAGCGGAGGGGTGCTGCCTTTCTTT; CDR3aa: CASGGVLPFF
len: 12; d_gene: TRBD2; v_gene: TRBV3-1/TRBV3-2; j_gene: TRBJ2-3; abundance: -; CDR3nt: TGTGCCACTATCGACGGGGAGGGTACGCAGTATTTT; CDR3aa: CATIDGEGTQYF
len: 15; d_gene: TRBD2; v_gene: TRBV27; j_gene: TRBJ2-1; abundance: -; CDR3nt: TGTGCCAGCATGATCGGGAGGGCCCCCTACAATGAGCAGTTCTTC; CDR3aa: CASMIGRAPYNEQFF
len: 13; d_gene: -; v_gene: TRBV10-3; j_gene: TRBJ1-2; abundance: -; CDR3nt: TGTGCCATCAGTTCAACAGATAACTATGGCTACACCTTC; CDR3aa: CAISSTDNYGYTF
len: 17; d_gene: TRBD2; v_gene: TRBV11-2; j_gene: TRBJ2-7; abundance: -; CDR3nt: TGTGCCAGCAGCTCTGGAGGTGCTAGCGGGAGGTTGTACGAGCAGTACTTC; CDR3aa: CASSSGGASGRLYEQYF
len: 14; d_gene: -; v_gene: TRBV6-5; j_gene: TRBJ1-1; abundance: -; CDR3nt: TGTGCCAGCAGGCGGGACCCCATGGGGACTGAAGCTTTCTTT; CDR3aa: CASRRDPMGTEAFF
len: 16; d_gene: -; v_gene: TRBV4-3; j_gene: TRBJ2-5; abundance: -; CDR3nt: TGCGCCAGCAGCCAAGATACGATGGTGCGTTGGGAGACCCAGTACTTC; CDR3aa: CASSQDTMVRWETQYF
len: 14; d_gene: -; v_gene: TRBV19; j_gene: TRBJ2-5; abundance: -; CDR3nt: TGTGCCAGTAGCCCTTGGACTGGAGAAGAGACCCAGTACTTC; CDR3aa: CASSPWTGEETQYF
len: 19; d_gene: TRBD2; v_gene: TRBV6-1; j_gene: TRBJ2-2; abundance: once; CDR3nt: TGTGCCAGCAGTGCTTTGGTAGTAGCGGGAGGGCAAAACACCGGGGAGCTGTTTTTT; CDR3aa: CASSALVVAGGQNTGELFF
len: 14; d_gene: -; v_gene: TRBV9; j_gene: TRBJ1-2; abundance: -; CDR3nt: TGTGCCAGCAGCGGGAGGGGTCGATACTATGGCTACACCTTC; CDR3aa: CASSGRGRYYGYTF
len: 16; d_gene: -; v_gene: TRBV28; j_gene: TRBJ1-5; abundance: -; CDR3nt: TGTGCCAGCAGTTTATCTGGAGATTATAGCAATCAGCCCCAGCATTTT; CDR3aa: CASSLSGDYSNQPQHF
len: 14; d_gene: -; v_gene: TRBV4-3; j_gene: TRBJ2-1; abundance: -; CDR3nt: TGCGCCAGCAGCCAAGACAATCTGCGGAACCCGCAGTTCTTC; CDR3aa: CASSQDNLRNPQFF
len: 16; d_gene: TRBD2; v_gene: TRBV24-1; j_gene: TRBJ2-1; abundance: -; CDR3nt: TGTGCCACCAGTGTATCGGGACTAGCGAACTACAATGAGCAGTTCTTC; CDR3aa: CATSVSGLANYNEQFF
len: 17; d_gene: -; v_gene: TRBV7-9; j_gene: TRBJ1-4; abundance: -; CDR3nt: TGTGCCAGCAGCCCCCTCTGGACGGGAGTCACCAATGAAAAACTGTTTTTT; CDR3aa: CASSPLWTGVTNEKLFF
len: 17; d_gene: -; v_gene: TRBV15; j_gene: TRBJ1-6; abundance: -; CDR3nt: TGTGCCACCAGCAGAGTGGACTCGAGCTCCTATAATTCACCCCTCCACTTT; CDR3aa: CATSRVDSSSYNSPLHF
len: 14; d_gene: TRBD1; v_gene: TRBV5-1; j_gene: TRBJ2-3; abundance: -; CDR3nt: TGCGCCAGCAGCAAAGGACAGGGAACAGATACGCAGTATTTT; CDR3aa: CASSKGQGTDTQYF
len: 15; d_gene: TRBD1; v_gene: TRBV19; j_gene: TRBJ1-4; abundance: -; CDR3nt: TGTGCCAGTAGTATAAGGACAGGCGCAAATGAAAAACTGTTTTTT; CDR3aa: CASSIRTGANEKLFF
len: 13; d_gene: TRBD1; v_gene: TRBV2; j_gene: TRBJ2-5; abundance: -; CDR3nt: TGTGCCAGCAGCAAGCGACAGGGAGAGACCCAGTACTTC; CDR3aa: CASSKRQGETQYF
len: 15; d_gene: -; v_gene: TRBV2; j_gene: TRBJ1-3; abundance: -; CDR3nt: TGTGCCAGCAGTGAAGGCGGGTTCTCTGGAAACACCATATATTTT; CDR3aa: CASSEGGFSGNTIYF
len: 17; d_gene: -; v_gene: TRBV3-1/TRBV3-2; j_gene: TRBJ2-4; abundance: -; CDR3nt: TGTGCCAGCAGCCAAGATGAGGGAGCGGGAGCCAAAAACATTCAGTACTTC; CDR3aa: CASSQDEGAGAKNIQYF
len: 14; d_gene: -; v_gene: TRBV3-1/TRBV3-2; j_gene: TRBJ2-7; abundance: -; CDR3nt: TGTGCCAGCAGCCAAGATGCAGGGATGGACGAGCAGTACTTC; CDR3aa: CASSQDAGMDEQYF
len: 14; d_gene: TRBD2; v_gene: TRBV28; j_gene: TRBJ2-1; abundance: -; CDR3nt: TGTGCCAGCAGAACCGGGACTAGCTACAATGAGCAGTTCTTC; CDR3aa: CASRTGTSYNEQFF
len: 14; d_gene: TRBD1; v_gene: TRBV28; j_gene: TRBJ1-2; abundance: few; CDR3nt: TGTGCCAGCAAGACTCACGGGACAGCCTATGGCTACACCTTC; CDR3aa: CASKTHGTAYGYTF
len: 15; d_gene: TRBD1; v_gene: TRBV5-4; j_gene: TRBJ2-2; abundance: -; CDR3nt: TGTGCCAGCAGTGAGACAGGGGGCTGGACCGGGGAGCTGTTTTTT; CDR3aa: CASSETGGWTGELFF
len: 19; d_gene: -; v_gene: TRBV21-1; j_gene: TRBJ2-3; abundance: -; CDR3nt: TGTGCCAGCAGCAGCCTACTAGCGGGAACTGATTGGTTAGGAGATACGCAGTATTTT; CDR3aa: CASSSLLAGTDWLGDTQYF
len: 18; d_gene: TRBD2; v_gene: TRBV4-2; j_gene: TRBJ2-2; abundance: -; CDR3nt: TGTGCCAGCAGCCAACGTGCTAGCGGGGGTGACAACACCGGGGAGCTGTTTTTT; CDR3aa: CASSQRASGGDNTGELFF
len: 13; d_gene: TRBD1; v_gene: TRBV2; j_gene: TRBJ1-2; abundance: once; CDR3nt: TGTGCCAGCAGTCGGGACAGCGGAGATGGCTACACCTTC; CDR3aa: CASSRDSGDGYTF
len: 12; d_gene: TRBD1; v_gene: TRBV6-2/TRBV6-3; j_gene: TRBJ1-4; abundance: -; CDR3nt: TGTGCCAGCAGTCGGACAGGGGGTAAACTGTTTTTT; CDR3aa: CASSRTGGKLFF
len: 12; d_gene: -; v_gene: TRBV6-2/TRBV6-3; j_gene: TRBJ1-1; abundance: -; CDR3nt: TGTGCCAGCAGTTCAGGGAACACTGAAGCTTTCTTT; CDR3aa: CASSSGNTEAFF
len: 17; d_gene: TRBD1; v_gene: TRBV24-1; j_gene: TRBJ1-1; abundance: -; CDR3nt: TGTGCCACCAGTGATTCCCCCTCGACAGGGTCGGTCACTGAAGCTTTCTTT; CDR3aa: CATSDSPSTGSVTEAFF
len: 13; d_gene: -; v_gene: TRBV7-9; j_gene: TRBJ1-2; abundance: -; CDR3nt: TGTGCCAGCAGCTTAGTCCTTAACTATGGCTACACCTTC; CDR3aa: CASSLVLNYGYTF
len: 15; d_gene: -; v_gene: TRBV4-2; j_gene: TRBJ2-7; abundance: -; CDR3nt: TGTGCCAGCAGCCAAGTCTCAGGGCAAACCTACGAGCAGTACTTC; CDR3aa: CASSQVSGQTYEQYF
len: 12; d_gene: -; v_gene: TRBV21-1; j_gene: TRBJ1-3; abundance: few; CDR3nt: TGTGCCAGCAGCACCCGACGGGATACCATATATTTT; CDR3aa: CASSTRRDTIYF
len: 15; d_gene: TRBD2; v_gene: TRBV7-9; j_gene: TRBJ2-4; abundance: -; CDR3nt: TGTGCCAGCAGCACTAGCGGGGAGGCCAAAAACATTCAGTACTTC; CDR3aa: CASSTSGEAKNIQYF
len: 17; d_gene: TRBD2; v_gene: TRBV30; j_gene: TRBJ2-7; abundance: -; CDR3nt: TGTGCCTGGAGTGTAAGGGGCGGGGTAGCGGGACACTACGAGCAGTACTTC; CDR3aa: CAWSVRGGVAGHYEQYF